This T cell receptor (beta chain) was recorded in a study of read filtering for tumor transcriptome and immune sequencing. CDR1 and CDR2 (germline): SGHAT, FQDESV (reference sequence). The CDR3 is made up of 15 amino acids. From about 0.4 ug of RNA, a library with molecular barcoded alpha/delta and beta/gamma adaptors was made. Via MiXCR, TCRdb re-called the reads, giving one row per CDR3 protein. The sample shows approximately 58,000 distinct CDR3 sequences, 20% of them seen only once. With regard to this clonotype: A read error may produce the germline difference seen at one junction end.

The receptor was derived from a donor aged 40 or older with multiple myeloma. The sequencing input was a population of CD138-negative cells sorted from bone marrow. The V gene is TRBV11-1, the J gene TRBJ2-1; 8 positions agree with TRBD2. CDR3 loop: CASSSPYSGKNEQLF. The CDR3, as DNA: TGTGCCAGCAGCTCACCGTATAGCGGGAAGAACGAGCAGCTCTTC.